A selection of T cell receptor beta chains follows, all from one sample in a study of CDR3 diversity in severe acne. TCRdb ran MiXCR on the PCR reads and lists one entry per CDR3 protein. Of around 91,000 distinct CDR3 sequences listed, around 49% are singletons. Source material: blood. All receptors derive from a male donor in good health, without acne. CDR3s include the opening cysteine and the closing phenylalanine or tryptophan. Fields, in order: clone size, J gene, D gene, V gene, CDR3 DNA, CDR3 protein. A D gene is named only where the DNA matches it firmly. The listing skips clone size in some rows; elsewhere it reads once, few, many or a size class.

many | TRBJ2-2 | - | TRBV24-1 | TGTGCCACCAGTGATTTGCAAGAGGGGATCTACACCGGGGAGCTGTTTTTT | CATSDLQEGIYTGELFF
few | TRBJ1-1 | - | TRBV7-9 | TGTGCCAGCAGCTTAGGGAAACCTGAAGCTTTCTTT | CASSLGKPEAFF
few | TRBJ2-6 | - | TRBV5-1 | TGCGCCAGCAGGCCGGGGTCTGGGGCCAACGTCCTGACTTTC | CASRPGSGANVLTF
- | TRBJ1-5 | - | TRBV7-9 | TGTGCCAGCAGCTTAGAGGGAGGGCCCCAGCATTTT | CASSLEGGPQHF
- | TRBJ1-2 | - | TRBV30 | TGTGTCCGGAAACAGGGAAATGGCTACACCTTC | CVRKQGNGYTF
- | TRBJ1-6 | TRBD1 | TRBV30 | TGTGCCTGGAGTAAGGGACAGGGCACTTCACCCCTCCACTTT | CAWSKGQGTSPLHF
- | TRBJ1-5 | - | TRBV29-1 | TGCAGCGTTGGGGGGGGACTAGGGGAGCCCCAGCATTTT | CSVGGGLGEPQHF
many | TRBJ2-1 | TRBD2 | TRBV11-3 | TGTGCCAGCAGCAAGACTAGCGGGGGGGCCAGTGCCGATGAGCAGTTCTTC | CASSKTSGGASADEQFF
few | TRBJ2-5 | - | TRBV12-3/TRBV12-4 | TGTGCCAGCAGTCCGGAACCCGAGACCCAGTACTTC | CASSPEPETQYF
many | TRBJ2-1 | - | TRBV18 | TGTGCCAGCTCACCAAACAATGAGCAGTTCTTC | CASSPNNEQFF
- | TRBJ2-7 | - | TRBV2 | TGTGCCAGCAGTGGAGGCGGCTACGAGCAGTACTTC | CASSGGGYEQYF
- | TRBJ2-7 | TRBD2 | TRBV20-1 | TGCGGTGCTCGACTAGCGGGACTTTCCTACGAGCAGTACTTC | CGARLAGLSYEQYF
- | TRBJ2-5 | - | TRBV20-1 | TGCAGTGCTGATGCTATAGCGGAAGAGACCCAGTACTTC | CSADAIAEETQYF
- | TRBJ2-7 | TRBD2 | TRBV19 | TGTGCCAGTACCCTTAAAGCGGGAGAGAGATACGAGCAGTACTTC | CASTLKAGERYEQYF